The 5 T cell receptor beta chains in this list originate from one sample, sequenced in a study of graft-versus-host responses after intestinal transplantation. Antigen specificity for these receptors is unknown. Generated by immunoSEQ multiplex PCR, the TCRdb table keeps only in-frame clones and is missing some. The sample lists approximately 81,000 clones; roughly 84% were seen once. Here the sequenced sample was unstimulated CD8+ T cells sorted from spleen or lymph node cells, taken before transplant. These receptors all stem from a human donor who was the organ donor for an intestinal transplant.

The CDR3 DNA reads as TGTGCCAGCAGTTCCTTCGGGGGGGCCTCCTACAATGAGCAGTTCTTC. Its translation: CASSSFGGASYNEQFF. This chain joins TRBV6-4 and TRBJ2-1; 8 nucleotides align to TRBD2. The trim removed 5 bases at V and 0 bases at J, leaving 6 bases unmatched. Germline lookup yields CDR1 MRHNA and CDR2 SNTAGT. The CDR3 totals 16 residues.

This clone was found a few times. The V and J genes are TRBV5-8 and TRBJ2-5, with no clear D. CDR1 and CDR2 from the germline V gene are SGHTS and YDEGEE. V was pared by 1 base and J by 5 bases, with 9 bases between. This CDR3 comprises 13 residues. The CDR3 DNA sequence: TGTGCCAGCAGCTTGAACACGGTTGAGACCCAGTACTTC. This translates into CASSLNTVETQYF.

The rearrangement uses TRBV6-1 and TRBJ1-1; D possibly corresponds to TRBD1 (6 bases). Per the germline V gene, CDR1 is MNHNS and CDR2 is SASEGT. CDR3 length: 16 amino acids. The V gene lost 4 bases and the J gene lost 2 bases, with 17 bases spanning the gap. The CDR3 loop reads CASSAKHGGGNTEAFF. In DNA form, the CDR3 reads TGTGCCAGCAGTGCTAAACATGGAGGGGGAAACACTGAAGCTTTCTTT.

The CDR3 sequence is CASSYTPGEQYF. The DNA for the CDR3 is TGTGCCAGCAGCTACACCCCGGGCGAGCAGTACTTC. The rearrangement uses TRBV7-2 and TRBJ2-7; D not resolved. The V end lost 4 bases, the J end lost 6 bases, and 10 bases lay between the germline ends. Germline CDR1 SGHTA, CDR2 FQGNSA. There are 12 residues in the CDR3. Filled out from reference TRBV7-2 and TRBJ2-7, the complete variable domain reads GAGVSQSPSNKVTEKGKDVELRCDPISGHTALYWYRQSLGQGLEFLIYFQGNSAPDKSGLPSDRFSAERTGGSVSTLTIQRTQQEDSAVYLCASSYTPGEQYFGPGTRLTVT.

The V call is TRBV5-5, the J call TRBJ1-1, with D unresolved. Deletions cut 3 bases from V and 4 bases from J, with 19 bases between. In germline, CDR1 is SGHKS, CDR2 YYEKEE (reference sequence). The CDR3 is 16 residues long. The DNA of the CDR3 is TGTGCCAGCAGCTCGGTAACACGGACGTTCGGCACTGAAGCTTTCTTT. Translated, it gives CASSSVTRTFGTEAFF.